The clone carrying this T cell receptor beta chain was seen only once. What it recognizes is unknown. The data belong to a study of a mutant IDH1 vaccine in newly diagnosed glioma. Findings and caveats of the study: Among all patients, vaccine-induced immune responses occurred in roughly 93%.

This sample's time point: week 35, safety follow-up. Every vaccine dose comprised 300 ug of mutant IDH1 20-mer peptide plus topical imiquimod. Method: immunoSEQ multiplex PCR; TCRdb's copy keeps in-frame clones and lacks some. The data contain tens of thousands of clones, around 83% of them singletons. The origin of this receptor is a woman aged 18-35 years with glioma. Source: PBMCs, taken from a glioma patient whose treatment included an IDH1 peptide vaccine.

The CDR3 here is CASTPGPSTDTQYF. The CDR3, as DNA: TGTGCCAGTACCCCTGGGCCCAGCACAGATACGCAGTATTTT. This chain links TRBV19 with TRBJ2-3; D is ambiguous. Trimming removed 7 bases at V and 0 bases at J, with 11 bases between. This CDR3 has 14 residues. Per germline, CDR1 LNHDA and CDR2 SQIVND (reference sequence).